This T cell receptor (beta chain) came from a study of shared clonotypes between healthy human individuals. In the study overall: Three CD4 naive, three CD4 memory, two CD8 naive and one CD8 memory plate were used per donor.

The CDR3 has 15 amino acids. Germline CDR1 and CDR2: LGHNT and FRNRAP. V shed 2 bases and J 3 bases; nucleotides not matched to a gene: 7. Method: immunoSEQ multiplex PCR; TCRdb's copy keeps in-frame clones and lacks some. This sample has around 2,000,000 clones, with roughly 95% found just once. The chain uses TRBV12-5 and TRBJ2-7; 7 nucleotides agree with TRBD2. Material for sequencing was naive CD4+ T cells sorted from blood. Subset of the sample: CD45RA+ positively selected. This TCR derives from a man younger than 35 in good health. The CDR3 loop is CASGLPVAGIYEQYF. DNA for the CDR3: TGTGCTAGTGGTTTGCCTGTAGCGGGCATCTACGAGCAGTACTTC.